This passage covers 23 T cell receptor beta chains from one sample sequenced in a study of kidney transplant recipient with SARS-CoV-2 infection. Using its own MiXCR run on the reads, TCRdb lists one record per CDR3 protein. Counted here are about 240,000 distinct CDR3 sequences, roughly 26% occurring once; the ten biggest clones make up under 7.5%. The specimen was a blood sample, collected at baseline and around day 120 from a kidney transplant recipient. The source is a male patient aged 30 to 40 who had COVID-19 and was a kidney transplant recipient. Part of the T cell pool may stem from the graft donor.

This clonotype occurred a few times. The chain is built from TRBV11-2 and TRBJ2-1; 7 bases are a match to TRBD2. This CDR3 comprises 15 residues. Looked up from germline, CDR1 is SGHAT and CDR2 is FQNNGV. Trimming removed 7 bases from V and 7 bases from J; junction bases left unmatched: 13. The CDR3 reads CASTSGAGVLNEQFF. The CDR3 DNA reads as TGTGCCAGCACCTCTGGGGCGGGAGTGCTTAATGAGCAGTTCTTC.

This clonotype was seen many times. CDR3 DNA sequence: TGTGCCAGCAGTTTAGAAGCTAGCGGGAGGGTCGGGAGCTCCTACGAGCAGTACTTC. Translating gives CASSLEASGRVGSSYEQYF. The chain uses TRBV27 and TRBJ2-7; 12 bases line up with TRBD2. J lost 0 bases, V lost 2 bases, and 11 bases had no gene match. There are 19 residues in the CDR3. Germline-derived CDR1 and CDR2 are MNHEY and SMNVEV (reference sequence).

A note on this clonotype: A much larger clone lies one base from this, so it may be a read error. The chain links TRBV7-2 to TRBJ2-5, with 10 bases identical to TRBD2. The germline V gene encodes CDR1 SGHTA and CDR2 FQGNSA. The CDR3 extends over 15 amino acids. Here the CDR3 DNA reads TGTGCCAGCAGCCCTAGCGGGAGCTTAGGAGAGACCCGGTACTTC. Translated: CASSPSGSLGETRYF.

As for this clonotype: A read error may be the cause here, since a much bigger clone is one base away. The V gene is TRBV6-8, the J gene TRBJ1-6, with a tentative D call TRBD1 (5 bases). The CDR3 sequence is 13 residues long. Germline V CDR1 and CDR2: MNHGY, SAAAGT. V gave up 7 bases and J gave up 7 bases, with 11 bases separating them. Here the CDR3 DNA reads TGTGCCAGCACTACGACAGTGAATTCACCCCTCCACTTT. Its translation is CASTTTVNSPLHF.

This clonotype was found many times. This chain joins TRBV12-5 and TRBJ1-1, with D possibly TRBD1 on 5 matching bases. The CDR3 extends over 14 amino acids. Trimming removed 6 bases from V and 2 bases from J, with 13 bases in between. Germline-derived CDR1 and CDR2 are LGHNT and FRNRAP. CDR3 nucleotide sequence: TGTGCTAGTGGCCCCGGCAGGGCCAACACTGAAGCTTTCTTT. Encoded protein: CASGPGRANTEAFF.

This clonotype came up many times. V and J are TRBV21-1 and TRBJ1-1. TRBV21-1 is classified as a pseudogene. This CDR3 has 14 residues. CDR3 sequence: CASSIRSSYTEAFF. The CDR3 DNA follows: TGTGCCAGCAGCATTCGTTCCAGTTACACTGAAGCTTTCTTT.

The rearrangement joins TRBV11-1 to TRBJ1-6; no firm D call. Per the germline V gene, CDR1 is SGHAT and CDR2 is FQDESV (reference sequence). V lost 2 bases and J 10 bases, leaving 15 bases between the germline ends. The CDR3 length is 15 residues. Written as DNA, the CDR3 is TGTGCCAGCAGCTTAAATGGGGATTTTGTCTCACCCCTCCACTTT. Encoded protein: CASSLNGDFVSPLHF. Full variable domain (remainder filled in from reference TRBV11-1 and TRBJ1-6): EAEVAQSPRYKITEKSQAVAFWCDPISGHATLYWYRQILGQGPELLVQFQDESVVDDSQLPKDRFSAERLKGVDSTLKIQPAELGDSAMYLCASSLNGDFVSPLHFGNGTRLTVT.

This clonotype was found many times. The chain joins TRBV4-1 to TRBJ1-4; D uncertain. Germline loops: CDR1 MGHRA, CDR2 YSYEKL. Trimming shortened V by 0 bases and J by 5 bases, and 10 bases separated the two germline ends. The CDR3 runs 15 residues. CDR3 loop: CASSQDAGFNEKLFF. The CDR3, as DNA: TGCGCCAGCAGCCAAGACGCCGGTTTCAATGAAAAACTGTTTTTT.

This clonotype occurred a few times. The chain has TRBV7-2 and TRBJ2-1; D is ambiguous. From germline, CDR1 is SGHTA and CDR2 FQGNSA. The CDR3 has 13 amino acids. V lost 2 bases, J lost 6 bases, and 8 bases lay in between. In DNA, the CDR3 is TGTGCCAGCAGCTTACCGAGTATCAATGAGCAGTTCTTC. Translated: CASSLPSINEQFF.

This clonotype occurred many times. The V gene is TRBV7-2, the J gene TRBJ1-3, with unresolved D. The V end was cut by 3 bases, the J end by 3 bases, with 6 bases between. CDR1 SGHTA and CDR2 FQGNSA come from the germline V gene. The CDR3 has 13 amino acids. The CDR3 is CASSFRLGNTIYF. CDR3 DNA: TGTGCCAGCAGCTTCCGGCTTGGAAACACCATATATTTT.

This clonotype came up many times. In DNA form, the CDR3 reads TGTGCCAGCAGACCTACAGGGGAGAGCACTGAAGCTTTCTTT. Translating gives CASRPTGESTEAFF. V and J are TRBV7-9 and TRBJ1-1; 7 positions agree with TRBD1. With 6 bases clipped from V and 4 bases from J, the junction kept 8 bases outside the gene matches. CDR1 and CDR2 from the germline V gene are SEHNR and FQNEAQ (reference sequence). The CDR3 is 14 residues long.

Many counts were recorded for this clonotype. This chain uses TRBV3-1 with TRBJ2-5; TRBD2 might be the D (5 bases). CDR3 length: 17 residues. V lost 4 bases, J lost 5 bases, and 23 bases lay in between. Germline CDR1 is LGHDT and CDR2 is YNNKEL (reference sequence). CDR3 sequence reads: CASSRTSPISFSETQYF. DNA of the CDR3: TGTGCCAGCAGCCGAACTAGTCCCATTTCTTTCTCTGAGACCCAGTACTTC.

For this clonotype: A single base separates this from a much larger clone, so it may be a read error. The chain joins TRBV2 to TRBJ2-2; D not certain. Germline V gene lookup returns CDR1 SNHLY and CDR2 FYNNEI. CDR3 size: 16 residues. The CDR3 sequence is CANSESAEASAGELFF. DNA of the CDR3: TGTGCCAACAGTGAATCTGCCGAGGCGTCGGCCGGGGAGCTGTTTTTT.

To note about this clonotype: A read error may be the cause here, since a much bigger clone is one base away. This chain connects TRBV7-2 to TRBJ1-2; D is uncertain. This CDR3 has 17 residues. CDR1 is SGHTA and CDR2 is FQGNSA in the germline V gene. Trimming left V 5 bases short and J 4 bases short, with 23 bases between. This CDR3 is CASSHCIREGKTYGYTF. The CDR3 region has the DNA TGTGCCAGCAGCCATTGTATCAGAGAAGGAAAGACCTATGGCTACACCTTC. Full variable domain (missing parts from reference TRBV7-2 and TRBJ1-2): GAGVSQSPSNKVTEKGKDVELRCDPISGHTALYWYRQSLGQGLEFLIYFQGNSAPDKSGLPSDRFSAERTGGSVSTLTIQRTQQEDSAVYLCASSHCIREGKTYGYTFGSGTRLTVV.

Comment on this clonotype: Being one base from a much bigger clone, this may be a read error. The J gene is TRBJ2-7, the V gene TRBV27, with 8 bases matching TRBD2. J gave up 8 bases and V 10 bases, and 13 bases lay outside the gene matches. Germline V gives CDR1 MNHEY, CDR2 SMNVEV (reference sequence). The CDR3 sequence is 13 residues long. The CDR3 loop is CATGPAGAPKQYV. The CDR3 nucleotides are TGTGCCACAGGGCCAGCGGGAGCGCCCAAGCAGTACGTC.

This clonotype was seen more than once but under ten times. The DNA for the CDR3 is TGTGCCAGCAGCTTGGTTGGACAGGTGGAGACCCAGTACTTC. It is translated as CASSLVGQVETQYF. J is TRBJ2-5 and V is TRBV5-6, with 7 nucleotides matching TRBD1. The CDR3 spans 14 residues. The junction had 4 bases not matched to a gene; V was cut back by 0 bases and J by 5 bases. From germline, CDR1 is SGHDT and CDR2 YYEEEE.

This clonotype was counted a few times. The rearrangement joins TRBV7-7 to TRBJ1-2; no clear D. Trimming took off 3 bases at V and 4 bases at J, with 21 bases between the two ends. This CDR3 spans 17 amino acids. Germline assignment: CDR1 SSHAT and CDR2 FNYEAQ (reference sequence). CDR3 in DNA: TGTGCCAGCAGCTTCTACTATAAGTGCCGAAAGACCTATGGCTACACCTTC. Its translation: CASSFYYKCRKTYGYTF.

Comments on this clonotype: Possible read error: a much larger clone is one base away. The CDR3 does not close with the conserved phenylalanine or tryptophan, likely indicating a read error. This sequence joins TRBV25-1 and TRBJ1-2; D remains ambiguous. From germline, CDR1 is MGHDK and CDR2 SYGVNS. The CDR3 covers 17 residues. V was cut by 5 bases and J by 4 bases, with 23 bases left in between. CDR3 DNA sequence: TGTGCCAGCAGTAGGCAAATAGAACTGGGAAAGACCTATGGCTACACCCTC. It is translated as CASSRQIELGKTYGYTL.

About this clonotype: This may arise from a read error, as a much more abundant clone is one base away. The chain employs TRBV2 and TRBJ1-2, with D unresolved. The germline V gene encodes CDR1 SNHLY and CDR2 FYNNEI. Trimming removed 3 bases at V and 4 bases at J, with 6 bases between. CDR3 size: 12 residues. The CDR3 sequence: CASSDDPYGYTF. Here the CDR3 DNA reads TGTGCCAGCAGTGACGACCCCTATGGCTACACCTTC.

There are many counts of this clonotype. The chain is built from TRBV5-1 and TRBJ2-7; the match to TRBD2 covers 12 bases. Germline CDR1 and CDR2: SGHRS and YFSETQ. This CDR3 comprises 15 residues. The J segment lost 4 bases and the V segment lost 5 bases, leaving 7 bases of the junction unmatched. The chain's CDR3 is CASRPLAGGPYEQYF. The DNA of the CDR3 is TGCGCCAGCAGACCGCTAGCGGGAGGGCCGTACGAGCAGTACTTC.

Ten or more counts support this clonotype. The CDR3, as DNA: TGTGGCAGTTTAAACTGTGATAGCCGAAAGACCTATGGCTACACCTTC. As protein: CGSLNCDSRKTYGYTF. V and J are TRBV8-2 and TRBJ1-2. TRBV8-2 is assigned pseudogene status. This CDR3 has 16 amino acids.

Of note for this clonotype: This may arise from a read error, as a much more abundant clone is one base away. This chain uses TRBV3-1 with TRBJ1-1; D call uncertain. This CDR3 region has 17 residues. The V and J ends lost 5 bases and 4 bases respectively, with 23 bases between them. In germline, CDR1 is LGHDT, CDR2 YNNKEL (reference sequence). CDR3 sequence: CASSDKSPISIRTEAFF. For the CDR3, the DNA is TGTGCCAGCAGCGACAAAAGTCCCATTTCAATTCGCACTGAAGCTTTCTTT.

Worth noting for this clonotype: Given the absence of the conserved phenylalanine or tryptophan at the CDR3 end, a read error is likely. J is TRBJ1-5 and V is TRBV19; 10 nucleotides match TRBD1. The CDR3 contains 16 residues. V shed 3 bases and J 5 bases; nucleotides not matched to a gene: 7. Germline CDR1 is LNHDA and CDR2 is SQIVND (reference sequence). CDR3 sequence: CASSIYPGTGDQPQHL. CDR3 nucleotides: TGTGCCAGTAGTATTTACCCTGGGACAGGGGATCAGCCCCAGCATCTT.